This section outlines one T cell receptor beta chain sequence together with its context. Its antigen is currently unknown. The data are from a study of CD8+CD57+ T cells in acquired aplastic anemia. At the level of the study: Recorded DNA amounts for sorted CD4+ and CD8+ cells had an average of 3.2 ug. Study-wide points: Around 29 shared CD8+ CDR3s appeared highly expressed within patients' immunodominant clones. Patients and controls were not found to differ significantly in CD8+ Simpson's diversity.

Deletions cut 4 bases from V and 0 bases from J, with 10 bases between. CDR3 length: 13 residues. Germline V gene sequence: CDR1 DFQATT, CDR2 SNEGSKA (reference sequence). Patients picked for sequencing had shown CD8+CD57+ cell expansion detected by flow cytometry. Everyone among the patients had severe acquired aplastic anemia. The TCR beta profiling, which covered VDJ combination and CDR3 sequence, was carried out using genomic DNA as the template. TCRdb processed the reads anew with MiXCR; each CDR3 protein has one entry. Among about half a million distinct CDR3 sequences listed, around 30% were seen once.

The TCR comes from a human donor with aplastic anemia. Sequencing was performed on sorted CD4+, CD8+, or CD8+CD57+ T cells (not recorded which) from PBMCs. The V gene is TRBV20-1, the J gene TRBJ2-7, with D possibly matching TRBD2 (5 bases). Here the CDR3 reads CSATDYSSYEQYV. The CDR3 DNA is TGCAGTGCTACCGACTACAGCTCCTACGAGCAGTACGTC.